Listed below are T cell receptor beta chains from one sample, sequenced in a study of human T cells and chemical hapten exposure. TCRdb used MiXCR to reprocess the RACE reads, holding one entry per CDR3 protein. The sample gives about 98,000 distinct CDR3 sequences, 10% to 13% of which show up once; around 3.1% is in the top ten. Sequencing used whole blood, obtained in connection with sensitization to the hapten diphenylcyclopropenone (DPC). The receptors derive from a woman between 55 and 75 years old with alopecia areata. Some clones in this sample may be carry-over from other donors' samples. Each CDR3 is given with its conserved first and last residue. A D gene is named only where the DNA matches it firmly. The size field is filled for only some rows; it gives once, few, many or a size class.

clone size	D gene	V gene	J gene	CDR3 length	CDR3 protein	CDR3 DNA
many	.	TRBV7-2	TRBJ1-2	15	CASSRWGGGNYGYTF	TGTGCCAGCAGCAGATGGGGCGGGGGCAACTATGGCTACACCTTC
few	.	TRBV18	TRBJ1-5	13	CASSPGENQPQHF	TGTGCCAGCTCACCGGGCGAGAATCAGCCCCAGCATTTT
many	TRBD1	TRBV5-1	TRBJ1-2	16	CASSLGSTGGREGYTF	TGCGCCAGCAGCTTGGGTTCCACAGGGGGTCGAGAGGGCTACACCTTC
many	.	TRBV27	TRBJ1-1	15	CASSSHNRVNTEAFF	TGTGCCAGCAGTTCGCATAACCGGGTGAACACTGAAGCTTTCTTT
few	.	TRBV27	TRBJ2-3	15	CASSLGARGRDTQYF	TGTGCCAGCAGTTTAGGTGCGAGAGGGAGGGATACGCAGTATTTT
few	.	TRBV30	TRBJ2-7	14	CAWSVLSFNYEQYF	TGTGCCTGGAGTGTACTCAGTTTCAACTACGAGCAGTACTTC
many	.	TRBV6-1	TRBJ1-1	12	CASRTTDTEAFF	TGTGCCAGCAGGACTACTGACACTGAAGCTTTCTTT
many	.	TRBV25-1	TRBJ2-5	14	CASSTSGFAETQYF	TGTGCCAGCAGTACCTCGGGGTTCGCCGAGACCCAGTACTTC
many	.	TRBV13	TRBJ2-1	14	CASSEQGRVNEQFF	TGTGCCAGCAGCGAACAGGGTCGGGTCAATGAGCAGTTCTTC
few	.	TRBV19	TRBJ2-3	11	CASSISDTQYF	TGTGCCAGTAGTATTTCGGATACGCAGTATTTT
.	.	TRBV7-2	TRBJ2-7	12	CASSGDTYEQYF	TGTGCCAGCAGCGGGGATACCTACGAGCAGTACTTC
many	.	TRBV3-1	TRBJ2-1	14	CASSQDIRVNEQFF	TGTGCCAGCAGCCAAGATATAAGGGTCAATGAGCAGTTCTTC
.	.	TRBV5-4	TRBJ2-7	15	CASRPGTPDSYEQYF	TGTGCCAGCAGGCCGGGGACTCCCGACTCCTACGAGCAGTACTTC
many	TRBD2	TRBV20-1	TRBJ2-5	13	CSGVAGGKETQYF	TGCAGTGGGGTAGCGGGGGGGAAAGAGACCCAGTACTTC
.	TRBD1	TRBV12-3/TRBV12-4	TRBJ2-1	14	CASSQPGQSNEQFF	TGTGCCAGCAGTCAACCGGGACAGAGTAATGAGCAGTTCTTC
many	.	TRBV10-3	TRBJ2-1	13	CAIRAGRNGEQFF	TGTGCCATCAGGGCCGGCAGAAACGGTGAGCAGTTCTTC
.	.	TRBV9	TRBJ2-3	15	CASSVSGLMPDTQYF	TGTGCCAGCAGCGTGAGCGGATTGATGCCAGATACGCAGTATTTT
many	TRBD1	TRBV7-3	TRBJ2-7	13	CASSLQQGYEQYF	TGTGCCAGCAGCCTCCAACAGGGGTACGAGCAGTACTTC
.	.	TRBV6-6	TRBJ2-1	13	CASSYFGNNEQFF	TGTGCCAGCAGTTATTTTGGGAACAATGAGCAGTTCTTC
few	TRBD2	TRBV11-2	TRBJ2-1	19	CASSSETSGGPPPKTSQFF	TGTGCCAGCAGCTCCGAGACTAGCGGGGGGCCCCCCCCGAAAACATCACAGTTCTTC
many	.	TRBV30	TRBJ1-2	15	CAWSSFGGRNYGYTF	TGTGCCTGGAGTAGTTTTGGCGGACGCAACTATGGCTACACCTTC
few	.	TRBV6-1	TRBJ1-6	17	CASSETLSSSYNSPLHF	TGTGCCAGCAGTGAAACTTTATCGAGCTCCTATAATTCACCCCTCCACTTT
many	TRBD2	TRBV19	TRBJ2-3	17	CASSPFGLAGGTDTQYF	TGTGCCAGTAGCCCGTTCGGACTAGCGGGGGGGACAGATACGCAGTATTTT
many	TRBD1	TRBV12-3/TRBV12-4	TRBJ1-1	14	CASSLRTGGIEAFF	TGTGCCAGCAGTTTACGGACAGGGGGCATTGAAGCTTTCTTT
.	TRBD2	TRBV20-1	TRBJ2-4	19	CSAGRLAGGYTLAKNIQYF	TGCAGTGCTGGGCGACTAGCGGGGGGGTACACTCTAGCCAAAAACATTCAGTACTTC
many	TRBD1	TRBV19	TRBJ2-7	14	CASSFGQGGYEQYF	TGTGCCAGTAGTTTCGGACAGGGAGGCTACGAGCAGTACTTC
.	TRBD1	TRBV10-3	TRBJ2-3	15	CATLRLGQSTDTQYF	TGTGCCACCCTAAGGTTGGGACAGAGCACAGATACGCAGTATTTT
.	.	TRBV7-9	TRBJ1-6	13	CASSLGGDSPLHF	TGTGCCAGCAGCTTGGGGGGGGATTCACCCCTCCACTTT
many	.	TRBV18	TRBJ2-1	13	CASSPIQIDEQFF	TGTGCCAGCTCACCAATCCAGATTGATGAGCAGTTCTTC
many	.	TRBV12-3/TRBV12-4	TRBJ1-2	15	CASSPVSQRSYGYTF	TGTGCCAGCAGCCCGGTGTCTCAGAGGAGCTATGGCTACACCTTC
.	TRBD1	TRBV29-1	TRBJ1-1	15	CSVTTDRVGSEEAFF	TGCAGCGTAACCACCGACAGGGTTGGGAGCGAGGAGGCTTTCTTT
many	.	TRBV7-2	TRBJ1-4	12	CASSLFNEKLFF	TGTGCCAGCAGCCTATTTAATGAAAAACTGTTTTTT
many	.	TRBV7-9	TRBJ1-4	15	CASIPGGSNNEKLFF	TGTGCCAGCATCCCCGGAGGTAGTAATAATGAAAAACTGTTTTTT
few	.	TRBV7-6	TRBJ2-5	12	CASTLPGGTQYF	TGTGCCAGCACCCTTCCTGGGGGGACCCAGTACTTC
many	.	TRBV9	TRBJ1-4	15	CASSPSAKPGEKLFF	TGTGCCAGCAGCCCCTCGGCCAAGCCGGGTGAAAAACTGTTTTTT
many	.	TRBV5-4	TRBJ2-7	13	CASSNGRRYEQYF	TGTGCCAGCAGCAACGGACGTCGCTACGAGCAGTACTTC
few	TRBD2	TRBV12-3/TRBV12-4	TRBJ2-7	14	CASRSGGSSYEQYF	TGTGCCAGCAGGTCCGGCGGGAGCTCCTACGAGCAGTACTTC
few	TRBD2	TRBV12-3/TRBV12-4	TRBJ2-7	15	CASSLGTSAAYEQYF	TGTGCCAGCAGTTTGGGGACTAGCGCTGCCTACGAGCAGTACTTC
many	.	TRBV7-2	TRBJ1-3	15	CASSYRAGAGNTIYF	TGTGCCAGCAGCTACAGGGCTGGCGCTGGAAACACCATATATTTT
.	.	TRBV6-6	TRBJ2-7	15	CASSYVRREYYEQYF	TGTGCCAGCAGTTACGTTCGCCGGGAATACTACGAGCAGTACTTC
few	.	TRBV29-1	TRBJ2-5	13	CSGTGLGRETQYF	TGCAGCGGGACGGGGTTGGGGCGAGAGACCCAGTACTTC
.	TRBD1	TRBV19	TRBJ1-1	17	CASSEILAGGASTEAFF	TGTGCCAGTAGTGAGATCCTAGCAGGGGGCGCGAGTACTGAAGCTTTCTTT
.	TRBD1	TRBV18	TRBJ1-1	15	CASSPRTGMNTEAFF	TGTGCCAGCTCACCACGGACAGGAATGAACACTGAAGCTTTCTTT
few	TRBD1	TRBV29-1	TRBJ2-7	13	CSVSGQGASEQYF	TGCAGCGTTTCGGGACAGGGGGCATCCGAGCAGTACTTC
few	.	TRBV10-1	TRBJ1-1	13	CASSDEKNTEAFF	TGCGCCAGCAGTGACGAGAAGAACACTGAAGCTTTCTTT